A selection of T cell receptor beta chains follows, all from one sample in a study of cytomegalovirus exposure and HLA in healthy donors. Clones were read by immunoSEQ multiplex PCR, and TCRdb kept only the in-frame ones, dropping some. The data hold 170,000 or so clones, with around 84% observed a single time. The sample taken for sequencing was PBMCs. These receptors were collected from a man between 18 and 29 years old in good health and CMV-seronegative. The conserved cysteine and the conserved F or W are not part of the CDR3 here. The D gene is left open where the match is weak. Where a row states a size, it is once, few, many or the class of an expanded clone; other rows omit it.

clone size | V gene | D gene | CDR3 protein
NA | TRBV18 | TRBD1 | ASSPGQGGQPQH
NA | TRBV7-8 | NA | ASSPGLGMNTEAF
once | TRBV5-1 | TRBD1 | ASSWGAMGGQGQDTQY
once | TRBV4-3 | TRBD2 | ASSQASGGIDTQY
NA | TRBV10-3 | TRBD1 | ATSNLGSQGAYEQY
few | TRBV2 | NA | ASLGPEGFSNQPQH
once | TRBV28 | NA | ASSLIPPGSSGNTIY
NA | TRBV19 | TRBD2 | ASSRSSGKQF
NA | TRBV10-3 | TRBD2 | AISGTSKSFDNEQF
NA | TRBV11-2 | NA | ASSLDRAGEQY
few | TRBV4-3 | TRBD2 | ASSQGTSGLNEQY
NA | TRBV6-5 | NA | ASRPGLEHGNTIY
NA | TRBV2 | NA | ASRLTGSTEAF
NA | TRBV5-5 | NA | ASSWGGYEQY
NA | TRBV30 | NA | AWTRPTHSSGNTIY
NA | TRBV29-1 | NA | SVQKEADEKLF
NA | TRBV5-1 | TRBD1 | ASSFTTGDNSPLH
NA | TRBV19 | TRBD2 | ASSIGIGGANYEQY
NA | TRBV6-5 | NA | ASGGEWGNQPQH
once | TRBV25-1 | NA | ASSDLEYNGELF
few | TRBV4-1 | NA | ASSQAAGEDEQY
NA | TRBV7-3 | NA | ASSPTGSDTQY
NA | TRBV29-1 | NA | SVSRENTGELF
NA | TRBV10-3 | TRBD2 | ATLAGASISYNEQF
NA | TRBV27 | NA | ASSPQGRTEAF
NA | TRBV19 | TRBD1 | AARTGRLVDGYT
NA | TRBV4-3 | TRBD2 | ASSQDRTGGPSYNEQF
once | TRBV5-1 | NA | ASSLDRAVNTEAF
NA | TRBV6-1 | NA | ASSSSSSGANVLT
NA | TRBV6-5 | NA | ASSYKQGNTIY
NA | TRBV7-9 | NA | ASSYGGGERSPLH
NA | TRBV16 | NA | ASSQSGGWRSPLH
NA | TRBV10-1 | NA | ASSESDEGRTNEQF
NA | TRBV7-6 | NA | ASSLTTGDNYYEQY
NA | TRBV11-3 | TRBD1 | ASSSRQGTYNEQF